Listed below are T cell receptor beta chains from one sample, sequenced in a study of T cells after posttransplantation cyclophosphamide. Assay used: immunoSEQ multiplex PCR; TCRdb lists only in-frame clones, some missing. The profile covers some 10,000 clones, none occurring a single time. The sequencing used PBMCs, collected after allogeneic stem cell transplant with posttransplant cyclophosphamide. These receptors were obtained from a female patient aged 40 to 55 who received an allogeneic stem cell transplant from a related donor, was CMV-positive, and had no GVHD. Some T cells may arise from the graft donor. Both conserved end residues are trimmed from each CDR3. Each record gives: J gene, V gene, CDR3 protein.

TRBJ1-5	TRBV27	ASSPFRGQPQH
TRBJ1-2	TRBV19	ASTVDRNYGYT
TRBJ2-1	TRBV19	ASSIIERYNEQF
TRBJ2-7	TRBV9	ASSAAPGISYEQY
TRBJ2-5	TRBV18	ASSPILAGVLETQY
TRBJ2-3	TRBV11-3	ASSPRQGATDTQY
TRBJ1-5	TRBV7-9	ASSLGGNNQPQH
TRBJ2-1	TRBV12-3/TRBV12-4	ASAWGGIYNEQF
TRBJ1-1	TRBV12-3/TRBV12-4	ASSSPPGSINTEAF
TRBJ2-1	TRBV7-2	ASSLRAWIANYNEQF
TRBJ2-6	TRBV15	ATSRDRGRSGANVLT
TRBJ2-7	TRBV5-5	ASSLAKGLEEQY
TRBJ2-7	TRBV7-6	ASSQGPGLNYEQY
TRBJ2-3	TRBV6-2/TRBV6-3	ASSYQKGRGGASTDTQY
TRBJ1-1	TRBV7-2	ASSNGARGNTEAF
TRBJ2-7	TRBV5-6	ASSLWGVYEQY
TRBJ2-2	TRBV5-6	ASSLVFRGQGTGELF